One T cell receptor (beta chain) is described in this entry. Its antigen specificity is not known. The input lacks base qualities; no much larger clone sits a single base away. This sample is part of a study of T cell repertoires in cytomegalovirus infection (dated by TCRdb to the late 2010s). A note on the overall study: The peptide stimulations were aimed at well-studied HLA-B-restricted epitopes as well as recently identified HLA-C-restricted CMV epitopes, whose presentation resists viral immunomodulation. Because public TCR beta signatures pointed to carriage of CMV infection together with the matching HLA type, the HLA type of each donor mattered for the analysis. General conclusions and limits of the study: The ex vivo response was dominated by HLA-C-restricted CMV-specific TCR beta clonotypes, which also provided the single most frequent clonotype in two of eight donors. Carriers of CMV infection plus the relevant HLA type were discriminated by the cumulative frequency of public TCR beta family members in the study cohort and in an independent roughly 340-donor cohort.

The treatment or condition tag for this specimen amounts to: in vitro stimulation with specific CMV peptide epitopes to enrich CMV-specific T cells. The reads were generated on an Illumina HiSeq 1500. Through fastp at Q25 and MiXCR, TCRdb rebuilt clones from the public reads, retaining in-frame beta chains. Every entry covers one CDR3 protein and lists the most common genes and DNA from its rows. This sample gives some 150,000 distinct CDR3 sequences in total; over 25% of them show up just once. The ten largest clones add up to 45% to 60% of the sample. CDR1 and CDR2, per the germline V gene, are SGHVT and SQSDAQ. Trimming takes 4 bases off V and 2 bases off J; junction bases not matched to a gene: 9. Its CDR3 holds 16 amino acids, cysteine through phenylalanine. The read is trimmed to its CDR3 DNA, 48 bases read in frame from base 1.

The receptor's source is a human donor in good health (CMV status not recorded). Some clones in this sample may be carry-over from other donors' samples. Recombination linked TRBV7-4 to TRBJ2-3, with 7 junctional bases fitting TRBD1. The sample was CD8+ T cells from cultured PBMCs, taken from culture after CMV antigen stimulation. For the CDR3, the sequence is CASSSQGDQYTDTQYF. At the DNA level, the sequence is TGTGCCAGCAGCTCTCAGGGGGATCAGTACACAGATACGCAGTATTTT.